These 12 T cell receptor beta chains were sequenced from one sample in a study of STAT5B mutations in CD4+ large granular lymphocyte leukemia. Profiled with immunoSEQ multiplex PCR; TCRdb holds only in-frame clones, not every one. The sample shows tens of thousands of clones, 78% of them seen only once. Sequenced: CD4+ T cells from blood buffy coats. All receptors derive from a human donor in good health.

V gene TRBV15 combines with J gene TRBJ1-5; possible D gene TRBD1, 6 bases. Trimming shortened V by 3 bases and J by 0 bases, and 9 bases separated the two germline ends. The CDR3 has 15 amino acids. Germline CDR1 LNHNV, CDR2 YYDKDF (reference sequence). In DNA form, the CDR3 reads TGTGCCACCAGCAGGACAGGATATAGCAATCAGCCCCAGCATTTT. Translation gives CATSRTGYSNQPQHF.

CDR3 amino acids: CASSSLLGYEQYF. CDR3 DNA sequence: TGTGCCAGCAGCTCCCTCCTCGGATACGAGCAGTACTTC. The genes are TRBV7-2 and TRBJ2-7; D is unresolved. The CDR3 extends over 13 amino acids. Per germline, CDR1 SGHTA and CDR2 FQGNSA. V was clipped by 4 bases and J by 4 bases, with 11 bases between them.

The chain couples TRBV2 to TRBJ2-2; a weak D match, TRBD2 (6 bases). The CDR3 spans 13 residues. The V end was cut by 4 bases, the J end by 5 bases, with 8 bases between. Germline values: CDR1 SNHLY, CDR2 FYNNEI. Written as DNA, the CDR3 is TGTGCCAGCAGTGGGAGGGAGACCGGGGAGCTGTTTTTT. It encodes CASSGRETGELFF.

V and J are TRBV25-1 and TRBJ2-7, with D possibly being TRBD1 (6 bases). Germline V gene data show CDR1 as MGHDK and CDR2 as SYGVNS. The CDR3 consists of 14 residues. V lost 3 bases and J 5 bases, leaving 14 bases between the germline ends. This CDR3 is CASSDPRGFHEQYF. CDR3 sequence (DNA): TGTGCCAGCAGTGACCCCAGGGGTTTTCACGAGCAGTACTTC.

V usage is TRBV5-1 and J usage is TRBJ2-1; 7 bases are a match to TRBD1. Trimming took 2 bases from V and 6 from J; bases not matched to a gene: 2. Germline V gene lookup returns CDR1 SGHRS and CDR2 YFSETQ. The CDR3 consists of 13 residues. The CDR3 sequence: CASSFTGANEQFF. The DNA for the CDR3 is TGCGCCAGCAGCTTTACAGGGGCCAATGAGCAGTTCTTC.

The rearrangement joins TRBV7-2 to TRBJ2-7, with 7 positions matching TRBD2. This CDR3 spans 15 amino acids. V trimming: 4 bases; J trimming: 4 bases; junction bases outside the gene matches: 10. Germline loops: CDR1 SGHTA, CDR2 FQGNSA. The CDR3 DNA reads as TGTGCCAGCAGCTCCACCGCCGGGAGGTCATACGAGCAGTACTTC. This codes for CASSSTAGRSYEQYF.

This clone was recorded once. The chain uses TRBV28 and TRBJ2-3; D is perhaps TRBD2 (6 bases). V lost 7 bases and J 1 base, leaving 15 bases between the germline ends. CDR1 is MDHEN and CDR2 is SYDVKM in the germline V gene. This CDR3 region has 15 residues. The DNA for the CDR3 is TGTGCCAGCACATCCCCGGGCGGGGGCACAGATACGCAGTATTTT. Its protein product is CASTSPGGGTDTQYF.

The rearrangement uses TRBV7-2 and TRBJ2-4; D call uncertain. The CDR3 sequence is 13 residues long. Germline CDR1 SGHTA, CDR2 FQGNSA. Trimming cost V 5 bases and J 13 bases, with 18 bases left between them. CDR3 amino acids: CASSPSVANSQYF. CDR3 bases: TGTGCCAGCAGCCCCTCTGTGGCGAACTCACAGTACTTC.

The rearrangement links TRBV7-6 to TRBJ2-5; 9 nucleotides agree with TRBD1. CDR1 is SGHVS, CDR2 FNYEAQ, per germline. J was trimmed by 1 base and V by 5 bases; bases with no gene match: 8. The CDR3 contains 16 residues. The CDR3 region has the DNA TGTGCCAGCAGCGTCGGACAGGGGTCGGGCCAAGAGACCCAGTACTTC. This sequence encodes CASSVGQGSGQETQYF.

The V gene is TRBV11-2, the J gene TRBJ2-2, with TRBD1 matching 10 bases. The CDR3 length is 17 residues. J gave up 0 bases and V 0 bases, and 1 base lay outside the gene matches. Germline V gene data show CDR1 as SGHAT and CDR2 as FQNNGV. Written as DNA, the CDR3 is TGTGCCAGCAGCTTAGAGGGACAGGGGTCGAACACCGGGGAGCTGTTTTTT. It codes for CASSLEGQGSNTGELFF.

V usage is TRBV6-1 and J usage is TRBJ2-2; D is unclear. In germline, CDR1 is MNHNS, CDR2 SASEGT. The V gene lost 0 bases and the J gene lost 6 bases, with 5 bases spanning the gap. This CDR3 spans 13 amino acids. The CDR3 coding sequence is TGTGCCAGCAGTGAAGCCCGGGCCGGGGAGCTGTTTTTT. Its translation: CASSEARAGELFF.

This clone came up a few times. The chain employs TRBV10-3 and TRBJ2-7; D call uncertain. CDR1 and CDR2 from the germline V gene are ENHRY and SYGVKD. The CDR3 has 12 residues. V lost 2 bases and J 4 bases, leaving 6 bases between the germline ends. The CDR3 DNA reads as TGTGCCATCAGTGAGGCTGAGTACGAGCAGTACTTC. Protein sequence: CAISEAEYEQYF.